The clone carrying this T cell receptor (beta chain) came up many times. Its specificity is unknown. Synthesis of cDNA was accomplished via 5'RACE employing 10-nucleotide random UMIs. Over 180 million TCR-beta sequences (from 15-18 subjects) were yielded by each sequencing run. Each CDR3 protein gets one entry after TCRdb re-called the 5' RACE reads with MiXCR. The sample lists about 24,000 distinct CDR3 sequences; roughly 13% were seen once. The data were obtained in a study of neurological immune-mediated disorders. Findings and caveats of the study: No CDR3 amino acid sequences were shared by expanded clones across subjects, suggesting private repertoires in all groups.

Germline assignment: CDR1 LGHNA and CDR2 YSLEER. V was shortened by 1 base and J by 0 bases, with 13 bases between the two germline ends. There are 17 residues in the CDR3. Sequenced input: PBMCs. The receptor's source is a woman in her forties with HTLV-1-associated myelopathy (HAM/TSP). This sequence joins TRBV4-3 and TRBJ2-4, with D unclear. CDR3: CASSQVIGSSAKNIQYF. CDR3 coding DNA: TGCGCCAGCAGCCAAGTTATCGGCTCCTCAGCCAAAAACATTCAGTACTTC.